These 20 T cell receptor beta chains originate from one sample sequenced in a study of blood T cell repertoires in COVID-19. Produced via immunoSEQ multiplex PCR; TCRdb's table is partial and in-frame only. Of 100,000 to 150,000 clones in the sample, around 81% were seen once. Material for sequencing was peripheral blood. All receptors come from a man under 40 with COVID-19, enrolled during active disease.

The CDR3 here is CASGKGSKEGTEAFF. The CDR3 DNA reads TGTGCCAGCGGTAAGGGTAGTAAGGAGGGCACTGAAGCTTTCTTT. The gene calls are TRBV21-1 and TRBJ1-1. TRBV21-1 is a pseudogene. The CDR3 loop spans 15 amino acids.

The chain employs TRBV5-4 and TRBJ2-6; D ambiguous. The germline V gene encodes CDR1 SGHNT and CDR2 YYREEE (reference sequence). V lost 7 bases and J 0 bases, leaving 11 bases between the germline ends. This CDR3 has 15 residues. For the CDR3, the DNA is TGTGCCAGCTTGAACAGACCCTCTGGGGCCAACGTCCTGACTTTC. Encoded protein: CASLNRPSGANVLTF. Full variable domain (rest looked up from reference TRBV5-4 and TRBJ2-6): ETGVTQSPTHLIKTRGQQVTLRCSSQSGHNTVSWYQQALGQGPQFIFQYYREEENGRGNFPPRFSGLQFPNYSSELNVNALELDDSALYLCASLNRPSGANVLTFGAGSRLTVL.

This chain joins TRBV13 and TRBJ2-4; unclear D gene. The CDR3 runs to 15 residues. The germline CDR1 and CDR2 sequences are PRHDT and FYEKMQ (reference sequence). With 4 bases removed from V and 0 bases from J, the gap between germline ends came to 10 bases. CDR3: CASSSLSLAKNIQYF. For the CDR3, the DNA is TGTGCCAGCAGCTCGTTGTCACTAGCCAAAAACATTCAGTACTTC.

The V call is TRBV27, the J call TRBJ1-4; 10 bases are shared with TRBD1. Germline V gene sequence: CDR1 MNHEY, CDR2 SMNVEV (reference sequence). V was pared by 6 bases and J by 5 bases, with 3 bases of the junction left unmatched. This CDR3 has 14 amino acids. CDR3 in DNA: TGTGCCAGCAGACGGGGACAGGGGAATGAAAAACTGTTTTTT. It yields the protein CASRRGQGNEKLFF.

V gene TRBV20-1 combines with J gene TRBJ2-7; 7 nucleotides match TRBD1. Germline assignment: CDR1 DFQATT and CDR2 SNEGSKA (reference sequence). The CDR3 runs to 12 residues. The V gene end was trimmed by 3 bases and the J gene end by 5 bases; junction bases not matched to a gene: 4. CDR3 loop: CSASKQGNEQYF. DNA of the CDR3: TGCAGTGCTAGTAAACAGGGGAACGAGCAGTACTTC.

The chain couples TRBV4-1 to TRBJ2-7, with D possibly being TRBD1 (6 bases). The CDR3 consists of 17 residues. Trimming pared 0 bases from V and 0 bases from J, leaving 15 bases between. Germline CDR1 MGHRA, CDR2 YSYEKL. In nucleotides, the CDR3 is TGCGCCAGCAGCCAAGATCCCGGGGCAGGGGCCTCCTACGAGCAGTACTTC. Encoded protein: CASSQDPGAGASYEQYF.

This chain joins TRBV27 and TRBJ2-6; D is possibly TRBD1 (6 bases). CDR1 MNHEY and CDR2 SMNVEV come from the germline V gene (reference sequence). The germline V and J ends were trimmed by 6 bases and 0 bases, with 18 bases remaining between them. CDR3 length: 18 residues. Here the CDR3 DNA reads TGTGCCAGCAGCCCTATTCGGACAGCCTCCTCTGGGGCCAACGTCCTGACTTTC. Amino acid sequence: CASSPIRTASSGANVLTF.

The gene calls are TRBV3-1 (or the pseudogene TRBV3-2) and TRBJ2-7, with 11 bases identical to TRBD2. Looked up from germline, CDR1 is LGHDT and CDR2 is YNNKEL (reference sequence). The CDR3 runs to 15 residues. After removal of 3 bases from V and 1 base from J, the junction contained 2 bases not matched to a gene. CDR3 DNA sequence: TGTGCCAGCAGCCAGACTAGCGGGGTTTCCTACGAGCAGTACTTC. Translation gives CASSQTSGVSYEQYF.

The chain combines TRBV5-4 with TRBJ2-1; 9 positions agree with TRBD2. Germline CDR1 and CDR2: SGHNT and YYREEE (reference sequence). V lost 6 bases, J lost 4 bases, and 8 bases stayed unmatched. The CDR3 runs to 15 residues. The CDR3 nucleotides are TGTGCCAGCAACTTAGCGGGAGAGGGGTACAATGAGCAGTTCTTC. This sequence encodes CASNLAGEGYNEQFF.

The chain carries TRBV5-1 and TRBJ2-6; D is undetermined. Germline V CDR1 and CDR2: SGHRS, YFSETQ. V gave up 1 base and J gave up 0 bases, with 11 bases separating them. This CDR3 has 17 residues. The CDR3 spells CASSLSVEASGANVLTF. The CDR3 bases are TGCGCCAGCAGCTTGTCGGTAGAGGCCTCTGGGGCCAACGTCCTGACTTTC.

This clone was counted a single time. The chain carries TRBV5-1 and TRBJ2-3; TRBD2 agrees at 9 bases. V shed 4 bases and J 4 bases; nucleotides not matched to a gene: 7. Germline CDR1 is SGHRS and CDR2 is YFSETQ. The CDR3 is 15 amino acids. The CDR3: CASSPWTSESDTQYF. CDR3 bases: TGCGCCAGCAGCCCCTGGACTAGCGAGTCAGATACGCAGTATTTT.

V is TRBV19 and J is TRBJ1-6; D call uncertain. Trimming stripped 5 bases from V and 0 bases from J, with 14 bases between. This CDR3 has 17 amino acids. From germline, CDR1 is LNHDA and CDR2 SQIVND (reference sequence). CDR3 in amino acids: CASSVQSLSSYNSPLHF. The CDR3, as DNA: TGTGCCAGTAGTGTCCAGTCGTTAAGCTCCTATAATTCACCCCTCCACTTT.

The chain couples TRBV6-5 to TRBJ2-1; 12 bases line up with TRBD2. With 4 bases clipped from V and 10 bases from J, the junction kept 8 bases outside the gene matches. This CDR3 comprises 15 residues. Germline CDR1 is MNHEY and CDR2 is SVGAGI. In DNA, the CDR3 is TGTGCCAGCAGTTCCCCGGCTAGCGGGAGGGCGGAGCAGTTCTTC. It translates to CASSSPASGRAEQFF.

This sequence joins TRBV6-2 or TRBV6-3 and TRBJ2-1; 9 nucleotides line up with TRBD2. Germline loops: CDR1 MNHEY, CDR2 SVGEGT. V dropped 3 bases and J dropped 4; count of bases not matched to a gene: 10. This CDR3 is 17 amino acids long. Here the CDR3 DNA reads TGTGCCAGCAGTTATTTCCCACTAGCGGGCCTTTACAATGAGCAGTTCTTC. Amino acids: CASSYFPLAGLYNEQFF.

This rearrangement joins TRBV14 to TRBJ2-7; a weak D match, TRBD2 (5 bases). With 6 bases removed from V and 5 bases from J, the gap between germline ends came to 17 bases. CDR1 and CDR2 (germline): SGHDN, FVKESK. The CDR3 has 14 residues. The CDR3 sequence is CASSLMVPGNEQYF. CDR3 bases: TGTGCCAGCAGTCTGATGGTCCCGGGGAACGAGCAGTACTTC.

This clone was recorded only once. The chain joins TRBV7-9 to TRBJ1-2, with D possibly being TRBD1 (5 bases). Per germline, CDR1 SEHNR and CDR2 FQNEAQ (reference sequence). Between the trimmed V and J ends, which lost 4 bases and 0 bases, there was a span of 18 bases. This CDR3 has 17 amino acids. The CDR3 loop is CASSSLVAGGANYGYTF. The CDR3 DNA sequence: TGTGCCAGCAGCTCGCTAGTGGCCGGGGGAGCTAACTATGGCTACACCTTC.

This clone was seen a few times. The genes are TRBV18 and TRBJ1-6; D perhaps matches TRBD1 (5 bases). The CDR3 contains 14 residues. V shed 3 bases and J shed 9 bases, with 12 bases lying between them. The germline CDR1 and CDR2 sequences are KGHSH and LQKENI. The CDR3 DNA sequence: TGTGCCAGCTCACCGGGGGGTCTTGGTTCACCCCTCCACTTT. Protein: CASSPGGLGSPLHF.

V is TRBV5-5 and J is TRBJ2-5; 10 positions agree with TRBD1. V lost 5 bases and J lost 0; bases outside the gene matches: 10. This CDR3 has 17 amino acids. CDR1 and CDR2 (germline): SGHKS, YYEKEE (reference sequence). CDR3 coding DNA: TGTGCCAGCAGTCGTAGCCCAGGGACAGGGGACCAAGAGACCCAGTACTTC. Protein: CASSRSPGTGDQETQYF.

The chain combines TRBV27 with TRBJ2-1; 9 bases fit TRBD1. The CDR3 covers 15 residues. Germline V gene data show CDR1 as MNHEY and CDR2 as SMNVEV (reference sequence). The V gene end was trimmed by 5 bases and the J gene end by 8 bases; junction bases not matched to a gene: 10. The CDR3 protein is CASSPGQGRGYEQFF. CDR3 DNA sequence: TGTGCCAGCAGTCCGGGACAGGGAAGGGGATATGAGCAGTTCTTC.

The CDR3 loop reads CASSLRDQQYF. The DNA of the CDR3 is TGCGCCAGCAGCTTGCGGGATCAGCAGTACTTC. V usage is TRBV5-1 and J usage is TRBJ2-7; the D gene is possibly TRBD2 (5 bases). The V end lost 1 base, the J end lost 8 bases, and 7 bases lay between the germline ends. The CDR3 extends over 11 amino acids. Looked up from germline, CDR1 is SGHRS and CDR2 is YFSETQ.